Listed below are T cell receptor beta chains from one sample, sequenced in a study of T cells after yellow fever vaccination. From the 5' RACE reads, TCRdb called clonotypes with MiXCR, one entry per CDR3 protein. The top ten hold under 3.5% of the sample, which has some 240,000 distinct CDR3 sequences, over 4.5% seen once. The specimen comprised CD4+ T cells sorted from PBMCs, sampled on the day of the yellow fever booster vaccination. These receptor sequences come from a man in his late teens or twenties who received the YFV17D yellow fever vaccine. CDR3s include the opening cysteine and the closing phenylalanine or tryptophan. D genes are given only for firm matches. Clone size, where shown, is once, few, many, or a class for clones that have expanded.

j_call	d_call	v_call	clone_size	cdr3_aa	cdr3_nt
TRBJ2-1	NA	TRBV12-3/TRBV12-4	few	CASTIRGEQFF	TGTGCCAGCACCATAAGGGGTGAGCAGTTCTTC
TRBJ1-2	NA	TRBV4-3	few	CASSQDSQKNYGYTF	TGCGCCAGCAGCCAAGATTCACAGAAGAACTATGGCTACACCTTC
TRBJ2-1	NA	TRBV20-1	NA	CSATDTGSSYNEQFF	TGCAGTGCTACAGATACAGGGAGCTCCTACAATGAGCAGTTCTTC
TRBJ1-2	NA	TRBV4-3	NA	CASSQEGWGGGYTF	TGCGCCAGCAGCCAAGAGGGATGGGGGGGTGGCTACACCTTC
TRBJ2-3	NA	TRBV10-1	many	CASRGVATDTQYF	TGCGCCAGTCGCGGGGTGGCCACAGATACGCAGTATTTT
TRBJ2-3	NA	TRBV7-3	many	CASSSWGGGSTDTQYF	TGTGCCAGCAGCTCCTGGGGGGGCGGGTCTACAGATACGCAGTATTTT
TRBJ2-5	TRBD2	TRBV6-6	many	CASSRLAETQYF	TGTGCCAGCAGCCGACTAGCAGAGACCCAGTACTTC
TRBJ1-1	TRBD1	TRBV6-5	few	CASSYSYDRGHTEAFF	TGTGCCAGCAGTTACTCTTACGACAGGGGGCACACTGAAGCTTTCTTT
TRBJ2-3	NA	TRBV20-1	few	CSATGRRTDTQYF	TGCAGTGCTACAGGACGACGCACAGATACGCAGTATTTT
TRBJ2-2	NA	TRBV10-3	many	CAILTGNTGELFF	TGTGCCATCCTCACAGGGAACACCGGGGAGCTGTTTTTT
TRBJ1-2	NA	TRBV12-3/TRBV12-4	few	CASSLPGEGYGYTF	TGTGCCAGCAGTTTACCAGGGGAGGGCTATGGCTACACCTTC
TRBJ2-2	NA	TRBV6-1	NA	CASRLWGAGELIF	TGTGCCAGCCGCTTGTGGGGGGCCGGGGAGCTGATTTTT
TRBJ2-5	NA	TRBV7-7	few	CASSLQYRETQYF	TGTGCTAGCAGCTTGCAGTATCGGGAGACCCAGTACTTC
TRBJ1-5	NA	TRBV12-3/TRBV12-4	many	CASSFWGNQPQHF	TGTGCCAGCAGCTTTTGGGGAAATCAGCCCCAGCATTTT
TRBJ1-2	TRBD1	TRBV5-6	many	CASSLTGFPYGYTF	TGTGCCAGCAGCCTGACAGGGTTTCCCTATGGCTACACCTTC
TRBJ2-5	TRBD2	TRBV4-1	many	CASSHLAGVGETQYF	TGCGCCAGCAGCCATCTAGCGGGGGTTGGGGAGACCCAGTACTTC
TRBJ1-2	NA	TRBV19	few	CASSINQGGYGYTF	TGTGCCAGTAGTATAAATCAAGGGGGCTATGGCTACACCTTC
TRBJ1-1	NA	TRBV9	many	CASSVEVDTEAFF	TGTGCCAGCAGCGTAGAGGTGGACACTGAAGCTTTCTTT
TRBJ2-7	NA	TRBV6-5	few	CASSPTRPRASYEQYF	TGTGCCAGCAGTCCAACTCGGCCACGGGCCTCCTACGAGCAGTACTTC
TRBJ2-7	NA	TRBV7-3	many	CASSYEQYF	TGTGCCAGCTCCTACGAGCAGTACTTC
TRBJ2-5	TRBD2	TRBV7-2	few	CASSLEGSGGPPRETQYF	TGTGCCAGCAGCTTAGAAGGTTCGGGGGGGCCTCCAAGGGAGACCCAGTACTTC
TRBJ2-5	NA	TRBV5-1	few	CASSRGGVQETQYF	TGCGCCAGCAGCAGAGGGGGGGTCCAAGAGACCCAGTACTTC
TRBJ2-7	NA	TRBV5-1	NA	CASSLVPDTYEQYF	TGCGCCAGCAGCTTGGTCCCAGATACCTACGAGCAGTACTTC
TRBJ2-2	NA	TRBV12-3/TRBV12-4	NA	CASSFPKGGAGELFF	TGTGCCAGCAGTTTCCCTAAGGGGGGGGCCGGGGAGCTGTTTTTT
TRBJ2-3	TRBD2	TRBV5-1	few	CASSLRHHFASGGRYAATQYF	TGCGCCAGCAGCTTGCGACATCATTTTGCTAGCGGGGGGCGGTACGCTGCTACGCAGTATTTT
TRBJ2-2	NA	TRBV4-1	few	CASSQELAAGELFF	TGCGCCAGCAGCCAAGAGTTAGCGGCCGGGGAGCTGTTTTTT
TRBJ2-2	NA	TRBV12-3/TRBV12-4	few	CASMRGPNTGELFF	TGTGCCAGCATGCGGGGGCCGAACACCGGGGAGCTGTTTTTT
TRBJ2-3	NA	TRBV20-1	few	CSALTSGTDTQYF	TGCAGTGCCCTCACGTCCGGGACAGATACGCAGTATTTT
TRBJ2-7	TRBD1	TRBV7-2	few	CASSFNRGVYEQYF	TGTGCCAGCAGCTTTAACAGGGGTGTCTACGAGCAGTACTTC
TRBJ2-5	NA	TRBV20-1	many	CSAGPQGAETQYF	TGCAGTGCTGGGCCCCAGGGAGCAGAGACCCAGTACTTC
TRBJ1-1	TRBD1	TRBV20-1	few	CSAPRGGQGNTEAFF	TGCAGTGCTCCCCGAGGGGGACAGGGGAACACTGAAGCTTTCTTT
TRBJ1-1	NA	TRBV6-5	few	CASTLGMNTEAFF	TGTGCCAGCACGCTGGGGATGAACACTGAAGCTTTCTTT
TRBJ2-3	NA	TRBV9	few	CASSAYRASDTQYF	TGTGCCAGCAGCGCCTACAGGGCATCAGATACGCAGTATTTT
TRBJ1-2	TRBD1	TRBV4-1	NA	CASGTPDRGLRGYTF	TGCGCCAGCGGCACCCCGGACAGGGGATTGAGGGGCTACACCTTC
TRBJ2-4	NA	TRBV10-3	few	CAIRSTGAKNIQYF	TGTGCCATCAGGTCCACGGGTGCCAAAAACATTCAGTACTTC
TRBJ2-2	NA	TRBV5-1	many	CASSLAIGTGELFF	TGCGCCAGCAGCTTGGCCATCGGAACCGGGGAGCTGTTTTTT
TRBJ1-5	NA	TRBV7-9	few	CASSYTTGSNQPQHF	TGTGCCAGCAGCTATACGACGGGGTCCAATCAGCCCCAGCATTTT